This T cell receptor (beta chain) emerged from a study of vaccination effects on CD4 cells after COVID-19. The study's findings and limits: In the study, convalescent patients were few, and early post-infection timepoints were absent.

Per germline, CDR1 WNHNN and CDR2 SYGVQD (reference sequence). This CDR3 contains 13 residues. Trimming removed 0 bases from V and 10 bases from J, with 12 bases in between. Prior to sequencing, the ViraFEST assay stimulated PBMC with viral peptide pools, which expanded the antigen-specific CD4+ T cells. The culture ran for 10 days, and then CD4+ T cells were isolated. Participants completed two doses of the BNT162b2 or mRNA-1273 vaccine. Clones were sequenced by immunoSEQ multiplex PCR, and TCRdb holds only the in-frame ones, with some missing. The table has around 69,000 clones, 74% seen once; the top ten hold approximately 1.5%. This clone was seen a handful of times. Its antigen is unidentified.

This receptor was identified in a human donor who received a COVID-19 vaccine. The V call is TRBV10-1, the J call TRBJ1-1, with a possible D match to TRBD1 (5 bases). Here the sequenced sample was CD4+ T cells from PBMCs cultured with HCoV-229E spike peptides, taken after COVID-19 vaccination. The CDR3 region is CASSESWSGSAFF. The CDR3 nucleotides are TGCGCCAGCAGTGAGTCGTGGTCAGGGTCAGCTTTCTTT.